Below, 5 T cell receptor beta chains from the same sample are listed, as sequenced in a study of Ad26.COV2.S vaccination and SARS-CoV-2 variants. TCRdb's table, derived via immunoSEQ multiplex PCR, lists solely in-frame clones and lacks some. The sample lists roughly 450,000 clones; 75% to 95% were seen once. Noted treatment: roughly 18 received Ad26.COV2.S at low or high dose, single or two shots; about 5 received placebo; per-sample allocation not given. Samples came from day 63 after the first vaccine or placebo injection. Sequences were derived from peripheral blood, sampled in a trial of Ad26.COV2.S vaccine versus placebo. Every receptor here comes from a person between 18 and 65 years old who received the Ad26.COV2.S COVID-19 vaccine or a placebo.

CDR3 residues: CASSLAGTSGTYEQYF. The CDR3 DNA reads as TGTGCCAGCAGTTTAGCCGGGACTAGCGGGACCTACGAGCAGTACTTC. The chain uses TRBV6-2 or TRBV6-3 and TRBJ2-7, with 13 bases lining up with TRBD2. Unmatched junction bases numbered 5, after V lost 4 bases and J lost 2 bases. The CDR3 is 16 residues long. The germline V gene has CDR1 MNHEY and CDR2 SVGEGT.

The chain carries TRBV7-3 and TRBJ2-3, with no clear D. V lost 4 bases to trimming and J lost 6 bases, with 11 bases between them. Germline lookup yields CDR1 SGHTA and CDR2 FQGTGA. This CDR3 spans 13 amino acids. The CDR3 nucleotides read TGTGCCAGCAGCTCTTCCATGGCGGATACGCAGTATTTT. It translates to CASSSSMADTQYF. The entire variable domain, with the rest obtained from reference TRBV7-3 and TRBJ2-3, is as follows: GAGVSQTPSNKVTEKGKYVELRCDPISGHTALYWYRQSLGQGPEFLIYFQGTGAADDSGLPNDRFFAVRPEGSVSTLKIQRTERGDSAVYLCASSSSMADTQYFGPGTRLTVL.

This clone is a singleton in its sample. The V call is TRBV19, the J call TRBJ2-1; TRBD1 aligns across 7 bases. With 6 bases clipped from V and 7 bases from J, the junction kept 12 bases outside the gene matches. The length of the CDR3 is 15 residues. Germline CDR1 reads LNHDA; CDR2 reads SQIVND (reference sequence). In DNA form, the CDR3 reads TGTGCCAGTAGGGCCGGGACAGTGGGCTGGAATGAGCAGTTCTTC. It is translated as CASRAGTVGWNEQFF.

The V call is TRBV7-9, the J call TRBJ2-4; D is ambiguous. The germline V and J ends were trimmed by 4 bases and 4 bases, with 11 bases remaining between them. The CDR3 runs 14 residues. Germline V gene lookup returns CDR1 SEHNR and CDR2 FQNEAQ (reference sequence). CDR3 DNA sequence: TGTGCCAGCAGCTACGCGTGGCAGAAAAACATTCAGTACTTC. This sequence encodes CASSYAWQKNIQYF.

This chain joins TRBV7-9 and TRBJ1-2; possible D gene TRBD1, 6 bases. In germline, CDR1 is SEHNR, CDR2 FQNEAQ (reference sequence). The CDR3 totals 15 residues. The V end was cut by 2 bases, the J end by 5 bases, with 15 bases between. Here the CDR3 DNA reads TGTGCCAGCAGCTTACCCACACAGGGACGGTATGGCTACACCTTC. Protein: CASSLPTQGRYGYTF.